This T cell receptor beta chain emerged from a study of cytomegalovirus exposure and HLA in healthy donors. Study-wide points: Most TCR sequences proved rare, with some public TCRs found in many donors. One cluster of highly shared sequence variants probably arose as a sequencing artifact. Most of the CMV-associated TCR beta chains (in a later analysis) appeared to be HLA-restricted.

CDR1 is SGHTA, CDR2 FQGNSA, per germline. The CDR3 is made up of 13 amino acids. V dropped 3 bases and J dropped 0 bases, with 5 bases sitting between them. With regard to this clone: What it recognizes is unknown.

PCR used 60 Vbeta primers and 13 Jbeta primers. Authors' methods: In a later analysis, the count reached some 75 million unique TCR beta chains, with about 10 million shared. This table comes from immunoSEQ multiplex PCR, and its TCRdb copy is limited to in-frame clones, with some not included. V and J calls and clone size come straight from that table; D and trimming were deduced from the DNA. The sample holds around 50,000 clones. The sample taken for sequencing was PBMCs. The clonotype originates from a woman between 45 and 60 years old in good health and CMV-seropositive. The V gene is TRBV7-2, the J gene TRBJ1-1; no clear D gene. CDR3 region: CASSFSMNTEAFF. CDR3 nucleotide sequence: TGTGCCAGCAGCTTCTCTATGAACACTGAAGCTTTCTTT.